One T cell receptor beta chain is described in this entry. This entry is derived from a study of T cell changes during pregnancy in multiple sclerosis. The data were produced by immunoSEQ multiplex PCR, yet TCRdb's version contains in-frame clones alone and is incomplete. This table has under 40,000 clones, roughly 90% appearing once. CDR1 is MNHNS and CDR2 is SASEGT in the germline V gene. The V and J ends lost 2 bases and 6 bases respectively, with 8 bases between them. This CDR3 region has 13 residues. The clonotype was recovered from a female donor with multiple sclerosis, enrolled in a pregnancy study. Sequencing used CD8+ T cells from peripheral blood mononuclear cells, obtained after pregnancy. The chain recombines TRBV6-1 with TRBJ1-5; D may be TRBD1 (5 bases). The CDR3 DNA follows: TGTGCCAGCAGTGAATGGGGCAGTCAGCCCCAGCATTTT. Translation gives CASSEWGSQPQHF.